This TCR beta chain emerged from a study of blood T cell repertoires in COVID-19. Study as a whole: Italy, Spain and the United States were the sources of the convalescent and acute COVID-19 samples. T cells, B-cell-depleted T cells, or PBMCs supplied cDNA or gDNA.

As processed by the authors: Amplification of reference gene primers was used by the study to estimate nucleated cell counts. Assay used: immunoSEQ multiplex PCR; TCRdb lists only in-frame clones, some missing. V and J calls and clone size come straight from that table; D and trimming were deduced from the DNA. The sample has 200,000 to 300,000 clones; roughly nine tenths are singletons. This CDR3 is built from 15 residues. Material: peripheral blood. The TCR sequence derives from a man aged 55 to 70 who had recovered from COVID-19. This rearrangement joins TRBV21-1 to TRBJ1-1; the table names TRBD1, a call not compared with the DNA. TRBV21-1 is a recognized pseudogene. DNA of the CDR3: TGTGCCAGCAGCAAAGACATAAGACAGGATCTAGAAGCTTTCTTT. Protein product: CASSKDIRQDLEAFF.